This TCR beta chain is drawn from a study of cytomegalovirus exposure and HLA in healthy donors. Amplification used 60 Vbeta primers and 13 Jbeta primers. The protocol was immunoSEQ multiplex PCR, while the TCRdb copy is restricted to in-frame clones and leaves out a portion. The sample carries more than 200,000 clones, 65% to 90% recorded once. This CDR3 has 13 residues. The V gene lost 4 bases and the J gene lost 3 bases, with 10 bases spanning the gap. CDR1 SGDLS and CDR2 YYNGEE come from the germline V gene. The sequence came from a girl aged 10 to 17 in good health and CMV-seronegative. Sample: PBMCs. V is TRBV9 and J is TRBJ1-1; D unresolved. The CDR3 region is CASSTRSDTEAFF. The CDR3 DNA reads as TGTGCCAGCAGCACCCGGTCGGACACTGAAGCTTTCTTT.